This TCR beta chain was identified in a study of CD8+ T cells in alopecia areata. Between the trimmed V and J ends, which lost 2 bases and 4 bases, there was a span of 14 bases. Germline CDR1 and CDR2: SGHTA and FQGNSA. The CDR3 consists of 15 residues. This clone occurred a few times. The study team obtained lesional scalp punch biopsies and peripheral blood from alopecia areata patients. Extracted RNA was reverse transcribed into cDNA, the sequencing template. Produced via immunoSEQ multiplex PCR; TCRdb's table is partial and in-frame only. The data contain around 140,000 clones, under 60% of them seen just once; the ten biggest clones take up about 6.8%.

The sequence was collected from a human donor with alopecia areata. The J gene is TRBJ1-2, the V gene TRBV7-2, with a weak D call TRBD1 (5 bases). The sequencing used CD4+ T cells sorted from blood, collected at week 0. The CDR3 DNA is TGTGCCAGCAGCTTATCATCCGACAGAATCTATGGCTACACCTTC. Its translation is CASSLSSDRIYGYTF.